This is a list of T cell receptor beta chains from one sample in a study of blood T cells in healthy people across ages. From the 5' RACE reads, TCRdb called clonotypes with MiXCR, one entry per CDR3 protein. Here the sample spans about 1,600,000 distinct CDR3 sequences, 42% being singletons. Sequenced material: blood. These receptors were collected from a woman younger than 35 in good health. Each CDR3 is given with its conserved first and last residue. A D gene is named only where the DNA matches it firmly. The size entry is marked missing in some rows and otherwise reads once, few, many or a size class.

few,TRBV20-1,TRBJ1-1,.,TGCAGTGCTCCAGCCCGGGGAACTGAAGCTTTCTTT,CSAPARGTEAFF
once,TRBV12-3/TRBV12-4,TRBJ1-6,.,TGTGCCAGCAGTTTAGTCGTTCGGACAGTACAATATAATTCACCCCTCCACTTT,CASSLVVRTVQYNSPLHF
.,TRBV9,TRBJ2-1,TRBD2,TGTGCCAGCAGCGCCACGCTAGCGGTCTGTGGAGGTGAGCAGTTCTTC,CASSATLAVCGGEQFF
.,TRBV10-3,TRBJ2-7,.,TGTGCCATCAGTGAGTCGAGCAGGGGCTACGAGCAGTACTTC,CAISESSRGYEQYF
once,TRBV4-2,TRBJ2-5,.,TGTGCCAGCAGCCAAGATCAGCAGCGGGTGGGGGGAGAGACCCAGTACTTC,CASSQDQQRVGGETQYF
.,TRBV5-1,TRBJ1-2,TRBD1,TGCGCCAGCAGCTTATCACAGGGGGGTATTAATGGCTACACCTTC,CASSLSQGGINGYTF
.,TRBV12-3/TRBV12-4,TRBJ1-1,.,TGTGCCAGCCAAATCGGGGCGAGGCAGAACACTGAAGCTTTCTTT,CASQIGARQNTEAFF
.,TRBV21-1,TRBJ2-7,.,TGTGCCAGCGGAAAAGGGGGGAGCTCCTACGAGCAGTACTTC,CASGKGGSSYEQYF
.,TRBV5-1,TRBJ2-7,TRBD1,TGCGCCAGCAGCTTACACCCGACGACAGGGACCGGATACGAGCAGTACTTC,CASSLHPTTGTGYEQYF
many,TRBV7-9,TRBJ2-7,.,TGTGCCAGCAGCTTAGTTCCAGGGACCTACGAGCAGTACTTC,CASSLVPGTYEQYF
.,TRBV3-1,TRBJ2-1,.,TGTGCCAGCAGCCGTGAGCCGGGCCAACCTGAGGGGGAGTTCTTC,CASSREPGQPEGEFF
.,TRBV4-1,TRBJ1-4,.,TGCGCCAGCAGCCAAGGGGGGCGAAGTGAAAAACTGTTTTTT,CASSQGGRSEKLFF
.,TRBV4-1,TRBJ2-1,TRBD2,TGCGCCAGCAGCCAAGCCCGTGGGCTAGCGGGAGAGGGTGAGCAGTTCTTC,CASSQARGLAGEGEQFF
.,TRBV6-5,TRBJ2-1,.,TGTGCCAGCAGTTACTCGTTTCTGGGAGTCAGTGAGCAGTTCTTC,CASSYSFLGVSEQFF
.,TRBV7-9,TRBJ2-1,TRBD2,TGTGCCAGCAGCGCAGGACGAGCGGGAGGGCATGAGCAGTTCTTC,CASSAGRAGGHEQFF
few,TRBV5-1,TRBJ2-7,TRBD1,TGCGCCAGCAAAGGGCTGGGGACAGGGGTCCCCTACGAGCAGTACTTC,CASKGLGTGVPYEQYF
.,TRBV7-9,TRBJ2-7,.,TGTGCCAGCAGCTTAGCCGCACTTTCCTACGAGCAGTACTTC,CASSLAALSYEQYF
.,TRBV27,TRBJ2-1,.,TGTGCCAGCAGTTTAGGGCCGGGGGCGGGACCCTCCTACAATGAGCAGTTCTTC,CASSLGPGAGPSYNEQFF
few,TRBV2,TRBJ1-4,.,TGTGCCAGCAGCCCAAAGGCAACTAATGAAAAACTGTTTTTT,CASSPKATNEKLFF
.,TRBV4-1,TRBJ2-4,.,TGCGCCAGCAGCCAGGTGGGACCGAGATTAGCCAAAAACATTCAGTACTTC,CASSQVGPRLAKNIQYF
.,TRBV10-3,TRBJ2-3,.,TGTGCCATCAGTGAAACAGGGCAGAGCACAGATACGCAGTATTTT,CAISETGQSTDTQYF
.,TRBV6-1,TRBJ1-4,.,TGTGCCAGCAGTGATCAGGGGCAGGGCGGTGAAAAACTGTTTTTT,CASSDQGQGGEKLFF
.,TRBV5-1,TRBJ2-1,.,TGCGCCAGCAGCTTGGCCAGGTCCCGGTCCAATGAGCAGTTCTTC,CASSLARSRSNEQFF
.,TRBV27,TRBJ2-7,TRBD2,TGTGCCAGCAGTTGGCGGCTAGCGGGGGGTATTTCCAATGAGCAGTACTTC,CASSWRLAGGISNEQYF